This is a list of T cell receptor beta chains from one sample in a study of shared clonotypes between healthy human individuals. The protocol was immunoSEQ multiplex PCR, while the TCRdb copy is restricted to in-frame clones and leaves out a portion. The repertoire includes a few million clones, 85% to 95% of them detected once, and about 0.36% sits in the top ten. What was sequenced was naive CD4+ T cells from PBMCs. Every receptor here comes from a man younger than 30 in good health. Some clones in this sample may be carry-over from other donors' samples. CDR3s include the opening cysteine and the closing phenylalanine or tryptophan. The D gene is left open where the match is weak. Some rows mark clone size as missing; the rest say once, few, many or name a class of expanded clone.

TRBV7-8	15	TRBJ2-1	TRBD2	NA	TGTGCCAGCAGCCTGAGCGGGAGCTCCTACAATGAGCAGTTCTTC	CASSLSGSSYNEQFF
TRBV19	13	TRBJ2-1	TRBD1	NA	TGTGCCAGTAGTACGGACAGGGGAGATGAGCAGTTCTTC	CASSTDRGDEQFF
TRBV6-6	14	TRBJ2-1	TRBD1	NA	TGTGCCAGCAACCGGGACAGGGGTAGCAATGAGCAGTTCTTC	CASNRDRGSNEQFF
TRBV10-2	16	TRBJ2-7	NA	NA	TGCGCCAGCAGTGAGCATCGACTAGAGTTGGAATACGAGCAGTACTTC	CASSEHRLELEYEQYF
TRBV7-9	13	TRBJ1-2	TRBD1	NA	TGTGCCAGCAGCTTCGCAGGGGGAAATGGCTACACCTTC	CASSFAGGNGYTF
TRBV25-1	15	TRBJ1-2	TRBD1	NA	TGTGCCAGCAGTGAGATCGGGACAGGGGGCCTTGGCTACACCTTC	CASSEIGTGGLGYTF
TRBV9	13	TRBJ1-2	NA	NA	TGTGCCAGCAGCCCGGAGGAGTTGAAAGGCTACACCTTC	CASSPEELKGYTF
TRBV5-5	15	TRBJ2-1	TRBD2	NA	TGTGCCAGCAGCTTAGGACTAGCGCAATACAATGAGCAGTTCTTC	CASSLGLAQYNEQFF
TRBV7-9	13	TRBJ2-2	NA	NA	TGTGCCAGCAGCTTTAGATCCACCGGGGAGCTGTTTTTT	CASSFRSTGELFF
TRBV5-4	15	TRBJ1-1	NA	NA	TGTGCCAGCAGCTTGGGGTTACAGATGAACACTGAAGCTTTCTTT	CASSLGLQMNTEAFF
TRBV18	15	TRBJ2-7	NA	NA	TGTGCCAGCTCACCAACGGCAGACAACTCCTACGAGCAGTACTTC	CASSPTADNSYEQYF
TRBV19	15	TRBJ1-1	TRBD1	once	TGTGCCAGTAGTTTAAGGACAGGGGGTTTTGCTGAAGCTTTCTTT	CASSLRTGGFAEAFF
TRBV5-1	15	TRBJ2-7	NA	NA	TGCGCCAGCAGCTTGGCATCGGGCCTAAACTACGAGCAGTACTTC	CASSLASGLNYEQYF
TRBV11-2	15	TRBJ1-1	NA	NA	TGTGCCAGCAGCCAGCTCGGGCAGGTGAACACTGAAGCTTTCTTT	CASSQLGQVNTEAFF
TRBV6-1	17	TRBJ2-1	TRBD2	NA	TGTGCCAGCAGTGAAGGGCCTAGCGGGAGTTCCTACAATGAGCAGTTCTTC	CASSEGPSGSSYNEQFF
TRBV2	13	TRBJ2-5	NA	NA	TGTGCCAGCAGCAGAGGAAGCCAAGAGACCCAGTACTTC	CASSRGSQETQYF
TRBV6-6	14	TRBJ1-2	NA	NA	TGTGCCACTTGCAGAGGGTCCCCAAACTATGGCTACACCTTC	CATCRGSPNYGYTF
TRBV5-6	19	TRBJ2-3	TRBD2	NA	TGTGCCAGCAGCTTGGCCTTGGTGGCTAGCGGGGGATACACAGATACGCAGTATTTT	CASSLALVASGGYTDTQYF
TRBV7-2	15	TRBJ2-7	NA	NA	TGTGCCAGCTCATCCCGGGACTCACCTGGAGGGGAGCAGTACTTC	CASSSRDSPGGEQYF
TRBV6-1	12	TRBJ1-6	NA	NA	TGTGCCAGCAGGTTGGTTAGCTCACCCCTCCACTTT	CASRLVSSPLHF
TRBV18	17	TRBJ2-3	NA	NA	TGTGCCAGCTCACCCCCGGGTCTACTTGCGGGCACAGATACGCAGTATTTT	CASSPPGLLAGTDTQYF
TRBV7-2	14	TRBJ1-1	NA	NA	TGTGCCAGCAGCCCTAGAACGGGACCTACCGAAGCTTTCTTT	CASSPRTGPTEAFF
TRBV6-5	14	TRBJ1-1	NA	NA	TGTGCCAGCAGTCTCGGGGATCGGAACACTGAAGCTTTCTTT	CASSLGDRNTEAFF
TRBV7-9	18	TRBJ2-6	NA	NA	TGTGCCAGCAGCTTTTCCGCAGACACTTACTCTGGGGCCAACGTCCTGACTTTC	CASSFSADTYSGANVLTF
TRBV28	15	TRBJ2-2	NA	NA	TGTGCCAGCAGTTTTTTGGGGGCGCTCACCGGGGAGCTGTTTTTT	CASSFLGALTGELFF
TRBV30	13	TRBJ2-3	NA	NA	TGTGCCTGTCCGGGGCCCAACACAGATACGCAGTATTTT	CACPGPNTDTQYF
TRBV2	14	TRBJ1-2	NA	NA	TGTGCCAGCAGTGATTTTCAGGGAATTGATGGCTACACCTTC	CASSDFQGIDGYTF
TRBV5-4	17	TRBJ1-2	NA	once	TGTGCCAGCAGCTCCATTACCAGGGACGGAGCTAACTATGGCTACACCTTC	CASSSITRDGANYGYTF